This note documents a single T cell receptor (beta chain) sequence. What it recognizes is unknown. The data are from a study of T-cell reconstitution after alpha-beta-depleted transplantation in children. Study findings and constraints: By one year post-transplant, T-cell counts and diversity largely arose from T cells that were newly produced.

Trimming removed 2 bases from V and 2 bases from J, with 17 bases in between. This CDR3 is 17 amino acids long. CDR1 and CDR2 from the germline V gene are SGDLS and YYNGEE. During its preparation, the TCRbeta library received unique molecular identifiers. MiXCR was run by TCRdb on the PCR reads, yielding one entry per CDR3 protein. The table includes about 240,000 distinct CDR3 sequences, about 26% detected once. The source is a girl aged 2-10 years with Fanconi anemia, due to receive a stem cell transplant. The gene calls are TRBV9 and TRBJ2-1; weak D call: TRBD1 (6 bases). The sequencing used PBMCs, collected before TCRalphabeta/CD19-depleted stem cell transplant. The CDR3 DNA is TGTGCCAGCAGCGTGTCGGGAAGGCAGGGGACCTACAATGAGCAGTTCTTC. It specifies CASSVSGRQGTYNEQFF.